This T cell receptor beta chain was retrieved from a study of T cells after posttransplantation cyclophosphamide. Cells defined as naive were viable CD3+CD4+ or CD3+CD8+ and CCR7+CD45RA+CD45RO-CD95-CD27+CD28+. On the day of bone marrow donation, the related graft donor provided peripheral blood. Profiled with immunoSEQ multiplex PCR; TCRdb holds only in-frame clones, not every one. Of roughly 30,000 clones in the sample, about 89% were seen once. The study, taken as a whole, reports: TRB clonality was highly associated with recipient CMV seropositivity and reactivation. Blood and skin or GI T cell repertoires showed limited TRB overlap. Donor-recipient repertoire similarity was low at 1-2 months, rising over year one.

The germline V gene has CDR1 MDHEN and CDR2 SYDVKM. J was trimmed by 5 bases and V by 4 bases; bases with no gene match: 8. The CDR3 length is 16 residues. As to this clone: Its antigen is still unknown.

Sequenced material: naive CD4+ T cells sorted from PBMCs. This chain uses TRBV28 with TRBJ2-1, with TRBD2 matching 10 bases. This TCR derives from a woman in her fifties or sixties in good health, CMV-negative, and a related stem cell transplant donor. CDR3 sequence: CASSSPSSGRHNEQFF. As DNA, the CDR3 is TGTGCCAGCAGTTCCCCCTCTAGCGGGAGACACAATGAGCAGTTCTTC.